This TCR beta chain appears in the sequencing data of a study of shared clonotypes between healthy human individuals. V dropped 6 bases and J dropped 0 bases, with 6 bases sitting between them. The CDR3 has 12 amino acids. Germline V gene lookup returns CDR1 MNHEY and CDR2 SVGAGI. Method: immunoSEQ multiplex PCR; TCRdb's copy keeps in-frame clones and lacks some. The table includes roughly 2.2 million clones, approximately 90% detected once. With respect to this clone: Additional DNA sequences in this sample encode the identical CDR3.

The chain carries TRBV6-5 and TRBJ2-7; D is perhaps TRBD2 (5 bases). The sequence was obtained from a man aged 18-30 years in good health. Some clones in this sample may be carry-over from other donors' samples. The sample comprised naive CD4+ T cells from PBMCs. Subset defined: CD45RA+ positively selected. The CDR3, as DNA: TGTGCCAGCAGACGGGACTCCTACGAGCAGTACTTC. It specifies CASRRDSYEQYF.